This T cell receptor beta chain was observed in a study of blood T cell repertoires in COVID-19. Turning to the study itself: T cells, B-cell-depleted T cells, or PBMCs provided the cDNA or gDNA that served as material.

This CDR3 comprises 13 residues. With V trimmed by 3 bases and J by 6 bases, 4 bases remained unmatched. In germline, CDR1 is DFQATT, CDR2 SNEGSKA (reference sequence). Participants, about 18 to 90 years old, spanned around 26 US areas. Clones were read by immunoSEQ multiplex PCR, and TCRdb kept only the in-frame ones, dropping some. The data contain about 200,000 clones, over 80% of them singletons. This chain joins TRBV20-1 and TRBJ1-5; 8 bases fit TRBD1. Material for sequencing was PBMCs or T cells enriched from blood (not recorded which). This sequence was found in a man aged 25-45 years who had recovered from COVID-19. CDR3 sequence: CSASPGGFQPQHF. Here the CDR3 DNA reads TGCAGTGCTAGTCCAGGGGGCTTTCAGCCCCAGCATTTT.